A single sample is the source of the 19 T cell receptor beta chains below, sequenced in a study of cytomegalovirus exposure and HLA in healthy donors. Amplification used 60 Vbeta primers and 13 Jbeta primers. Sequenced by immunoSEQ multiplex PCR; TCRdb stores in-frame clones only, minus some. The sample holds about 120,000 clones; approximately 80% are singletons and the top ten take roughly 1.5%. Sequencing used PBMCs. The receptors shown here come from a young woman in good health and CMV-seronegative.

The chain links TRBV28 to TRBJ1-4; tentatively, D is TRBD1 (5 bases). Germline lookup yields CDR1 MDHEN and CDR2 SYDVKM. V was shortened by 6 bases and J by 2 bases, with 13 bases between the two germline ends. This CDR3 has 15 residues. CDR3 region: CASREQDPTNEKLFF. The CDR3 DNA sequence: TGTGCCAGCAGAGAACAGGACCCCACTAATGAAAAACTGTTTTTT.

J is TRBJ1-4 and V is TRBV7-9; no clear D gene. Germline loops: CDR1 SEHNR, CDR2 FQNEAQ (reference sequence). The CDR3 runs to 14 residues. The ends were cut back, 5 bases at V and 7 bases at J, with 14 bases in the middle. The CDR3 loop is CASSPPRPSEKLFF. The DNA of the CDR3 is TGTGCCAGCAGCCCGCCCCGCCCCAGTGAAAAACTGTTTTTT. The variable domain in full, with the rest retrieved from reference TRBV7-9 and TRBJ1-4, is DTGVSQNPRHKITKRGQNVTFRCDPISEHNRLYWYRQTLGQGPEFLTYFQNEAQLEKSRLLSDRFSAERPKGSFSTLEIQRTEQGDSAMYLCASSPPRPSEKLFFGSGTQLSVL.

This clone was observed a handful of times. The chain has TRBV30 and TRBJ1-2; a possible D gene is TRBD1 (6 bases). Trimming removed 4 bases from V and 9 bases from J, with 15 bases in between. Germline CDR1 and CDR2: GTSNPN and SVGIG (reference sequence). The CDR3 totals 12 residues. For the CDR3, the DNA is TGTGCCTGGACCATCAGGGGTACCCGCTACACCTTC. It codes for CAWTIRGTRYTF.

The rearrangement uses TRBV5-1 and TRBJ2-7; 7 bases match TRBD2. The V segment lost 0 bases and the J segment 6 bases; nucleotides outside the gene matches: 9. Looked up from germline, CDR1 is SGHRS and CDR2 is YFSETQ. This CDR3 is 15 amino acids long. In DNA, the CDR3 is TGCGCCAGCAGCTTGGGGGCGGGAGCCGGTCTCGAGCAGTACTTC. Amino acid sequence: CASSLGAGAGLEQYF. The whole variable domain, filled in from reference TRBV5-1 and TRBJ2-7, reads KAGVTQTPRYLIKTRGQQVTLSCSPISGHRSVSWYQQTPGQGLQFLFEYFSETQRNKGNFPGRFSGRQFSNSRSEMNVSTLELGDSALYLCASSLGAGAGLEQYFGPGTRLTVT.

CDR3 nucleotide sequence: TGTGCCAGCGGGACAGGGGTTTCACCCCTCCACTTT. Protein sequence: CASGTGVSPLHF. This chain connects TRBV2 to TRBJ1-6; 10 bases align to TRBD1. This CDR3 has 12 residues. Germline CDR1 reads SNHLY; CDR2 reads FYNNEI. Trimming cost V 8 bases and J 9 bases; bases outside gene matches: 1.

V gene TRBV6-5 combines with J gene TRBJ2-1; TRBD1 matches 8 bases. Germline assignment: CDR1 MNHEY and CDR2 SVGAGI. CDR3 size: 16 residues. After removal of 0 bases from V and 3 bases from J, the junction contained 4 bases not matched to a gene. CDR3 nucleotide sequence: TGTGCCAGCAGTTACTCGGCAGGGGGCCTCTACAATGAGCAGTTCTTC. It yields the protein CASSYSAGGLYNEQFF.

The gene calls are TRBV5-4 and TRBJ2-3; 8 nucleotides line up with TRBD2. The germline V gene has CDR1 SGHNT and CDR2 YYREEE (reference sequence). The CDR3 is 18 residues long. V was pared by 4 bases and J by 0 bases, with 13 bases of the junction left unmatched. The CDR3 DNA is TGTGCCAGCAGCCCTCAGCGGGGGCTAGCGGTTAGCACAGATACGCAGTATTTT. It codes for CASSPQRGLAVSTDTQYF.

V and J are TRBV30 and TRBJ2-7; no reliable D call. The germline V gene encodes CDR1 GTSNPN and CDR2 SVGIG (reference sequence). CDR3 length: 12 residues. Trimming shortened V by 0 bases and J by 3 bases, and 6 bases separated the two germline ends. The CDR3: CAWSVHGYEQYF. In DNA form, the CDR3 reads TGTGCCTGGAGTGTCCACGGCTACGAGCAGTACTTC. Using reference TRBV30 and TRBJ2-7 for the parts outside the CDR3, the full variable domain is SQTIHQWPATLVQPVGSPLSLECTVEGTSNPNLYWYRQAAGRGLQLLFYSVGIGQISSEVPQNLSASRPQDRQFILSSKKLLLSDSGFYLCAWSVHGYEQYFGPGTRLTVT.

On this clone: At one of its ends the junction is not consistent with the germline gene, which may arise from a read error. Distinct nucleotide sequences in the sample also encode this CDR3. The J gene is TRBJ2-2, the V gene TRBV4-2; 9 positions match TRBD2. Germline loops: CDR1 LGHNA, CDR2 YNFKEQ. CDR3 length equals 18 residues. CDR3 residues: CASSLQVAREGSTGELFF. Here the CDR3 DNA reads TGTGCCAGCAGCCTCCAGGTGGCGCGGGAGGGAAGTACCGGGGAGCTGTTTTTC.

The chain recombines TRBV18 with TRBJ1-1, with 7 bases matching TRBD1. Trimming cost V 3 bases and J 7 bases; bases outside gene matches: 17. CDR1 and CDR2 (germline): KGHSH, LQKENI. The CDR3 sequence is 17 residues long. CDR3 DNA: TGTGCCAGCTCACCTATCGGACAGGCTAAGAGTAGAAGTGAAGCTTTCTTT. Protein sequence: CASSPIGQAKSRSEAFF.

This clone was picked up one time. The rearrangement links TRBV9 to TRBJ2-7; 8 bases map to TRBD2. Germline CDR1 is SGDLS and CDR2 is YYNGEE. J was trimmed by 5 bases and V by 4 bases; bases with no gene match: 8. The CDR3 is 14 amino acids. CDR3 sequence reads: CASSPGGASDEQYF. CDR3 sequence (DNA): TGTGCCAGCAGCCCGGGGGGGGCTTCGGACGAGCAGTACTTC.

V and J are TRBV7-2 and TRBJ1-3; D is unclear. In germline, CDR1 is SGHTA, CDR2 FQGNSA. V gave up 1 base and J gave up 0 bases, with 7 bases separating them. This CDR3 is built from 15 residues. CDR3 nucleotide sequence: TGTGCCAGCAGCTTAGGAGTGAGCTCTGGAAACACCATATATTTT. Translating gives CASSLGVSSGNTIYF.

V gene TRBV7-2 combines with J gene TRBJ2-4, with a tentative D call TRBD2 (6 bases). V dropped 7 bases and J dropped 0 bases, with 10 bases sitting between them. CDR3 length equals 14 residues. Germline CDR1 reads SGHTA; CDR2 reads FQGNSA. The CDR3 bases are TGTGCCAGCACCACCGGGGGAGCCAAAAACATTCAGTACTTC. This encodes CASTTGGAKNIQYF.

This sequence joins TRBV4-1 and TRBJ1-1; 12 positions agree with TRBD1. Germline CDR1 MGHRA, CDR2 YSYEKL. This CDR3 has 16 amino acids. V shed 2 bases and J 7 bases; nucleotides not matched to a gene: 8. CDR3 nucleotide sequence: TGCGCCAGCAGCCAAATGGGACAGGGGGCGTTGATTGAAGCTTTCTTT. It is translated as CASSQMGQGALIEAFF.

The chain joins TRBV7-9 to TRBJ1-1; a weak D match, TRBD1 (6 bases). The CDR3 contains 19 residues. Germline V lookup: CDR1 SEHNR, CDR2 FQNEAQ (reference sequence). The V end was cut by 5 bases, the J end by 4 bases, with 29 bases between. As DNA, the CDR3 is TGTGCCAGCAGCATTCCACAGGGTCATCGGAGGTCGGCTGCCACTGAAGCTTTCTTT. Protein: CASSIPQGHRRSAATEAFF.

The chain has TRBV5-8 and TRBJ2-7; 8 positions agree with TRBD2. V was pared by 0 bases and J by 4 bases, with 6 bases of the junction left unmatched. The CDR3 spans 15 residues. The germline V gene encodes CDR1 SGHTS and CDR2 YDEGEE. The CDR3 region has the DNA TGTGCCAGCAGCTTGGTGACTAGCGCCCCTTACGAGCAGTACTTC. This sequence encodes CASSLVTSAPYEQYF. Full variable domain (remainder filled in from reference TRBV5-8 and TRBJ2-7): EAGVTQSPTHLIKTRGQQATLRCSPISGHTSVYWYQQALGLGLQFLLWYDEGEERNRGNFPPRFSGRQFPNYSSELNVNALELEDSALYLCASSLVTSAPYEQYFGPGTRLTVT.

The CDR3 coding sequence is TGCGCCAGCAGCAACACCCGACAGGCTACCTACGAGCAGTACTTC. Translation: CASSNTRQATYEQYF. The chain joins TRBV5-1 to TRBJ2-7; the D gene is possibly TRBD1 (6 bases). The V and J ends lost 4 bases and 2 bases respectively, with 16 bases between them. This CDR3 has 15 residues. Germline values: CDR1 SGHRS, CDR2 YFSETQ.

This chain links TRBV13 with TRBJ1-5; TRBD1 might be the D (5 bases). Germline V gene lookup returns CDR1 PRHDT and CDR2 FYEKMQ (reference sequence). Trimming shortened V by 0 bases and J by 5 bases, and 8 bases separated the two germline ends. The CDR3 covers 14 residues. The CDR3 DNA reads TGTGCCAGCAGCTTAGGGCAGGGTCATCAGCCCCAGCATTTT. Translation: CASSLGQGHQPQHF.

Turning to this clone: Germline is not matched at one junction end, which may reflect a read error. This sequence joins TRBV27 and TRBJ2-6; 8 bases line up with TRBD2. From germline, CDR1 is MNHEY and CDR2 SMNVEV (reference sequence). The CDR3 has 16 amino acids. The CDR3: CASSLAAGAGANGLTF. The CDR3 DNA reads TGTGCCAGCAGTTTAGCAGCGGGAGCTGGGGCCAACGGCCTGACTTTC. The full variable domain, rest sourced from reference TRBV27 and TRBJ2-6, is EAQVTQNPRYLITVTGKKLTVTCSQNMNHEYMSWYRQDPGLGLRQIYYSMNVEVTDKGDVPEGYKVSRKEKRNFPLILESPSPNQTSLYFCASSLAAGAGANGLTFGAGSRLTVL.